This entry lists 13 T cell receptor beta chains sequenced from one sample in a study of blood T cells in healthy people across ages. Primers used in a second PCR of about 6 to 11 cycles were a sample-barcoded 5' primer and a J-beta primer mix. TCRdb reprocessed the 5' RACE reads with MiXCR, giving one entry per CDR3 protein. The sample has some 1,800,000 distinct CDR3 sequences, about 39% seen once. Material for sequencing was blood. These receptors were obtained from a human donor in good health.

The chain recombines TRBV20-1 with TRBJ1-3, with no clear D. The CDR3 is made up of 12 amino acids. V was shortened by 3 bases and J by 2 bases, with 5 bases between the two germline ends. CDR1 DFQATT and CDR2 SNEGSKA come from the germline V gene (reference sequence). As DNA, the CDR3 is TGCAGTGCTAGTTCGACTGGAAACACCATATATTTT. It is translated as CSASSTGNTIYF.

This clonotype was seen only a few times. The chain couples TRBV3-1 to TRBJ2-3; the D gene is possibly TRBD1 (6 bases). Between the trimmed V and J ends, which lost 5 bases and 0 bases, there was a span of 12 bases. This CDR3 is built from 15 residues. Germline V CDR1 and CDR2: LGHDT, YNNKEL (reference sequence). The CDR3 is CASSNRDTSTDTQYF. CDR3 nucleotide sequence: TGTGCCAGCAGCAACAGGGATACTAGCACAGATACGCAGTATTTT.

V gene TRBV12-3 or TRBV12-4 combines with J gene TRBJ2-3; no clear D. Trimming shortened V by 5 bases and J by 8 bases, and 11 bases separated the two germline ends. The CDR3 loop spans 12 amino acids. The chain's CDR3 is CASSPHTVTQYF. In nucleotides, the CDR3 is TGTGCCAGCAGTCCCCATACCGTTACGCAGTATTTT.

This clonotype was picked up a small number of times. Written as DNA, the CDR3 is TGTGCCAGCAGCCAAGACGGGGACAGGGATGATGAGCAGTTCTTC. Its protein product is CASSQDGDRDDEQFF. The V and J genes are TRBV4-2 and TRBJ2-1; 9 positions agree with TRBD1. The CDR3 length is 15 residues. The trim removed 0 bases at V and 8 bases at J, leaving 5 bases unmatched. Germline V CDR1 and CDR2: LGHNA, YNFKEQ.

This clonotype showed up many times. The J gene is TRBJ2-7, the V gene TRBV7-8; D call uncertain. The ends were cut back, 5 bases at V and 2 bases at J, with 19 bases in the middle. There are 16 residues in the CDR3. The germline V gene has CDR1 SGHVS and CDR2 FQNEAQ. For the CDR3, the DNA is TGTGCCAGCAGCCCGACTCAGCCGACCAGCCCCTACGAGCAGTACTTC. The encoded protein is CASSPTQPTSPYEQYF.

The chain carries TRBV28 and TRBJ2-7, with D perhaps matching TRBD1 (6 bases). The germline V gene has CDR1 MDHEN and CDR2 SYDVKM. The CDR3 length is 13 residues. V was shortened by 4 bases and J by 2 bases, with 9 bases between the two germline ends. CDR3 amino acids: CASSWRQAYEQYF. The CDR3 DNA sequence: TGTGCCAGCAGTTGGCGACAGGCCTACGAGCAGTACTTC.

At least ten counts were recorded for this clonotype. The genes are TRBV9 and TRBJ1-5; D ambiguous. There are 15 residues in the CDR3. V lost 3 bases and J lost 7, with 17 bases in between. Germline CDR1 is SGDLS and CDR2 is YYNGEE. CDR3 coding DNA: TGTGCCAGCAGCGCCGAATTTTCTGGAGGGCAGCCCCAGCATTTT. Amino acids: CASSAEFSGGQPQHF. Filled out from reference TRBV9 and TRBJ1-5, the complete variable domain reads DSGVTQTPKHLITATGQRVTLRCSPRSGDLSVYWYQQSLDQGLQFLIQYYNGEERAKGNILERFSAQQFPDLHSELNLSSLELGDSALYFCASSAEFSGGQPQHFGDGTRLSIL.

The rearrangement joins TRBV29-1 to TRBJ2-7; unclear D gene. Deletions cut 0 bases from V and 4 bases from J, with 7 bases between. Per the germline V gene, CDR1 is SQVTM and CDR2 is ANQGSEA. This CDR3 comprises 12 residues. CDR3 amino acids: CSVEDEPYEQYF. The CDR3 DNA reads TGCAGCGTTGAAGATGAGCCGTACGAGCAGTACTTC.

Ten or more counts support this clonotype. The chain uses TRBV29-1 and TRBJ1-2; tentatively, D is TRBD1 (5 bases). V shed 7 bases and J shed 0 bases, with 6 bases lying between them. CDR1 is SQVTM, CDR2 ANQGSEA, per germline. This CDR3 contains 11 residues. The CDR3 sequence is CSATANYGYTF. The CDR3 nucleotides are TGCAGCGCGACAGCTAACTATGGCTACACCTTC.

This clonotype was detected a few times. The V gene is TRBV4-3, the J gene TRBJ2-1; D is possibly TRBD1 (6 bases). V lost 3 bases, J lost 7 bases, and 13 bases lay in between. This CDR3 comprises 14 residues. The germline CDR1 and CDR2 sequences are LGHNA and YSLEER. This chain's CDR3 is CASSQGHGWNEQFF. The CDR3 bases are TGCGCCAGCAGCCAGGGACATGGGTGGAATGAGCAGTTCTTC.

This clonotype has just a few counts. The chain employs TRBV12-3 or TRBV12-4 and TRBJ2-1; TRBD2 agrees at 12 bases. The CDR3 runs 15 residues. The ends lost 3 bases at V and 9 bases at J; junction bases unmatched: 6. The CDR3 sequence: CASSFRLAGVGEQFF. The CDR3 nucleotides read TGTGCCAGCAGTTTCAGACTAGCGGGGGTGGGTGAGCAGTTCTTC.

The genes are TRBV9 and TRBJ2-5; D is undetermined. The CDR3 runs to 18 residues. Germline-derived CDR1 and CDR2 are SGDLS and YYNGEE. V was pared by 0 bases and J by 0 bases, with 18 bases between. CDR3 DNA sequence: TGTGCCAGCAGCGTAGCGATCCCCGAAAACCTAAACCAAGAGACCCAGTACTTC. Residues: CASSVAIPENLNQETQYF.

This chain joins TRBV7-3 and TRBJ2-5; weak D call: TRBD1 (7 bases). Germline V gene sequence: CDR1 SGHTA, CDR2 FQGTGA. This CDR3 spans 17 amino acids. The V end was cut by 5 bases, the J end by 2 bases, with 21 bases between. The CDR3 loop reads CASSQGKLPGGQETQYF. The CDR3 DNA reads TGTGCCAGCAGCCAAGGAAAACTTCCAGGGGGGCAAGAGACCCAGTACTTC.